The sequence of this T cell receptor (beta chain) was determined in a study of blood T cell repertoires in COVID-19. Overall study: T cells, B-cell-depleted T cells, or PBMCs provided the cDNA or gDNA that served as material.

Data came from immunoSEQ multiplex PCR; TCRdb stores just in-frame clones and leaves some out. Of more than 95,000 clones in the sample, approximately 87% were seen once. V shed 3 bases and J shed 0 bases, with 8 bases lying between them. The CDR3 covers 14 residues. Germline CDR1 reads LNHDA; CDR2 reads SQIVND (reference sequence). This chain connects TRBV19 to TRBJ1-2, with a possible D match to TRBD1 (6 bases). Sequenced: peripheral blood. The TCR comes from a man aged 25 to 40 with acute or convalescent COVID-19. The CDR3 nucleotides read TGTGCCAGTAGTATTTACAGGGCTAACTATGGCTACACCTTC. This gives the protein CASSIYRANYGYTF.